The clone carrying this T cell receptor beta chain appeared a few times. Its antigen is still unknown. The data derive from a study of cytomegalovirus exposure and HLA in healthy donors. The CDR3 is 14 residues long. CDR1 is LNHDA, CDR2 SQIVND, per germline (reference sequence). V trimming: 5 bases; J trimming: 4 bases; junction bases outside the gene matches: 7. Primers for the PCR totalled 60 Vbeta and 13 Jbeta. Profiling relied on immunoSEQ multiplex PCR, and the TCRdb table lists in-frame clones only, not all of them. The repertoire has approximately 200,000 clones, under 85% of them found once; the top ten carry approximately 1.5%. General study points: Reports indicate that TCR beta sequences accurately predicted the HLA-A and HLA-B alleles of most subjects. As a later analysis revealed, the rate of TCR association differed by HLA locus, with DRB1 most and HLA-C fewest.

Sequencing input: PBMCs. This TCR came from a woman aged 18-29 years in good health and CMV-seronegative. The chain is built from TRBV19 and TRBJ1-2, with 7 bases matching TRBD1. The chain's CDR3 is CASSPGQSLYGYTF. In nucleotides, the CDR3 is TGTGCCAGTAGTCCGGGACAGTCCCTCTATGGCTACACCTTC. Full variable domain (remainder filled in from reference TRBV19 and TRBJ1-2): DGGITQSPKYLFRKEGQNVTLSCEQNLNHDAMYWYRQDPGQGLRLIYYSQIVNDFQKGDIAEGYSVSREKKESFPLTVTSAQKNPTAFYLCASSPGQSLYGYTFGSGTRLTVV.